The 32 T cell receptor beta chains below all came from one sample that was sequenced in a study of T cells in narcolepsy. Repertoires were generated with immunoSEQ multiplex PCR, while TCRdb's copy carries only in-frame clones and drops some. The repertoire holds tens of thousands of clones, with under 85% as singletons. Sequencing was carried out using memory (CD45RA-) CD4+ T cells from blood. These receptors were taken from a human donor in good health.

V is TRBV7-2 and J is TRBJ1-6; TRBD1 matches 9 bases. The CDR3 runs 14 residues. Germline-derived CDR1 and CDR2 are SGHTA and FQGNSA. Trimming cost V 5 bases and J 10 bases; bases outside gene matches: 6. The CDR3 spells CASSPGTGKSPLHF. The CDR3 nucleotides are TGTGCCAGCAGCCCCGGGACAGGGAAATCACCCCTCCACTTT.

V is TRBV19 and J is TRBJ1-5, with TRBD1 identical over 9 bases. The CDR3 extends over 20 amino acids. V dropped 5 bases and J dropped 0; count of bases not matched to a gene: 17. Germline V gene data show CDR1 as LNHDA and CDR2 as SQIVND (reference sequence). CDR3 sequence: CASSPKKGQGQTYSNQPQHF. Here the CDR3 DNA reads TGTGCCAGTAGTCCAAAAAAGGGACAGGGTCAAACTTATAGCAATCAGCCCCAGCATTTT.

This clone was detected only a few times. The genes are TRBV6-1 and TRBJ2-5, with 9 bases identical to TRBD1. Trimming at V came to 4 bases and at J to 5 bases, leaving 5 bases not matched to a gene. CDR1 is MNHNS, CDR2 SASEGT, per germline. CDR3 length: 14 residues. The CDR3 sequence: CASSVYRGRETQYF. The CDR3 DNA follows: TGTGCCAGCAGTGTCTACAGGGGGCGGGAGACCCAGTACTTC.

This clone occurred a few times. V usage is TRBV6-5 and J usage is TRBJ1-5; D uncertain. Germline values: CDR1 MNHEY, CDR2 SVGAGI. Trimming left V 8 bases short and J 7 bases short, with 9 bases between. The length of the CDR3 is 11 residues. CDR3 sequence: CASGTGQPQHF. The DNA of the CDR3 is TGTGCCAGCGGCACGGGGCAGCCCCAGCATTTT.

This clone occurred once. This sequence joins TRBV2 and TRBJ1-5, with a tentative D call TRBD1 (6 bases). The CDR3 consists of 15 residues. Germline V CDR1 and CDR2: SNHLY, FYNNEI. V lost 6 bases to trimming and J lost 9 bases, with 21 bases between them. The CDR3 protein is CASSAGGWGARPQHF. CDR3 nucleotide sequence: TGTGCCAGCAGCGCGGGGGGGTGGGGGGCGCGGCCCCAGCATTTT.

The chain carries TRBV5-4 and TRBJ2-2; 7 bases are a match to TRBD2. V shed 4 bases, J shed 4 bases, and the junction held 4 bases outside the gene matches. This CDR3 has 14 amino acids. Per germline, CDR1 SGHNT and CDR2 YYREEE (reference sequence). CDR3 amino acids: CASSGDYSTGELFF. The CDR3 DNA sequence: TGTGCCAGCAGCGGGGACTACTCCACCGGGGAGCTGTTTTTT.

CDR3 sequence reads: CASSIPTINQPQHF. Written as DNA, the CDR3 is TGTGCCAGCAGTATCCCCACTATTAATCAGCCCCAGCATTTT. The chain employs TRBV6-1 and TRBJ1-5, with no clear D. Germline CDR1 reads MNHNS; CDR2 reads SASEGT. The CDR3 is made up of 14 amino acids. The V end was cut by 5 bases, the J end by 4 bases, with 12 bases between.

The CDR3, as DNA: TGCGCCAGCAGTGATCTCCAGGGTTCCGAAGCTTTCTTT. Protein: CASSDLQGSEAFF. The gene calls are TRBV10-1 and TRBJ1-1, with D perhaps matching TRBD1 (5 bases). Germline V lookup: CDR1 WNHNN, CDR2 SYGVQD (reference sequence). This CDR3 comprises 13 residues. Trimming stripped 3 bases from V and 8 bases from J, with 13 bases between.

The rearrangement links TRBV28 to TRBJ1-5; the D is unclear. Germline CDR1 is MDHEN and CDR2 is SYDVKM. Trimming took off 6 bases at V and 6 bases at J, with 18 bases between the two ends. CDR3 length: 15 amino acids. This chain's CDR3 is CASRTPQGGSQPQHF. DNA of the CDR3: TGTGCCAGCAGGACACCCCAAGGTGGGAGTCAGCCCCAGCATTTT.

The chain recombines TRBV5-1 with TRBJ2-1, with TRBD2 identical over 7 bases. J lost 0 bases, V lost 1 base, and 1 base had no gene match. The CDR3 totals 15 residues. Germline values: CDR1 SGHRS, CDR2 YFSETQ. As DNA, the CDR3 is TGCGCCAGCAGCTTGTCGGGGGGCTCCTACAATGAGCAGTTCTTC. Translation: CASSLSGGSYNEQFF.

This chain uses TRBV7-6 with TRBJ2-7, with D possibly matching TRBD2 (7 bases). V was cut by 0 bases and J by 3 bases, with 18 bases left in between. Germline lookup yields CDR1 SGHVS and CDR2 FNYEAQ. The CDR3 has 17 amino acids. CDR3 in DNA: TGTGCCAGCAGCTTAGCGGCGGGGGCTACGGGCCGCTACGAGCAGTACTTC. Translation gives CASSLAAGATGRYEQYF.

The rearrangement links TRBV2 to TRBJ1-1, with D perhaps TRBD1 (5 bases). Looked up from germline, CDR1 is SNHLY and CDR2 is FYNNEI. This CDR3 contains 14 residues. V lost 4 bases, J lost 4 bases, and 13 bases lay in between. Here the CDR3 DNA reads TGTGCCAGCAGTGCCAGCCTGGGGGGCACTGAAGCTTTCTTT. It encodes CASSASLGGTEAFF.

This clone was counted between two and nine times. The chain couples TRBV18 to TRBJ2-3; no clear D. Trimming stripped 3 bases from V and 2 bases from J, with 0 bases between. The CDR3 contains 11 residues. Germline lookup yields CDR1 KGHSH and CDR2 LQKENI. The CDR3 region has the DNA TGTGCCAGCTCACCCACAGATACGCAGTATTTT. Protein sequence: CASSPTDTQYF.

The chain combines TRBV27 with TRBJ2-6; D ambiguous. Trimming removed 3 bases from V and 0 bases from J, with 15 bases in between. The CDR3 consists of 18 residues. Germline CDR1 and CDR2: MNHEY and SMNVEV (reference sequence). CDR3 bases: TGTGCCAGCAGTTTTGCAGGTTCTACCTTCTCTGGGGCCAACGTCCTGACTTTC. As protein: CASSFAGSTFSGANVLTF. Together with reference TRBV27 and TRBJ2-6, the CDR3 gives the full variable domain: EAQVTQNPRYLITVTGKKLTVTCSQNMNHEYMSWYRQDPGLGLRQIYYSMNVEVTDKGDVPEGYKVSRKEKRNFPLILESPSPNQTSLYFCASSFAGSTFSGANVLTFGAGSRLTVL.

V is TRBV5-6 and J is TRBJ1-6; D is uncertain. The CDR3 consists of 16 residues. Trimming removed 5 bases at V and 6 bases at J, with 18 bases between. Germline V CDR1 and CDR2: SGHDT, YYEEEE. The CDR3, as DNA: TGTGCCAGCAGTTACCGTCGTGAGGGTAGTAATTCACCCCTCCACTTT. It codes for CASSYRREGSNSPLHF. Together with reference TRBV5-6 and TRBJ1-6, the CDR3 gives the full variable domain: DAGVTQSPTHLIKTRGQQVTLRCSPKSGHDTVSWYQQALGQGPQFIFQYYEEEERQRGNFPDRFSGHQFPNYSSELNVNALLLGDSALYLCASSYRREGSNSPLHFGNGTRLTVT.

The CDR3: CASSIEGIDYGYTF. CDR3 coding DNA: TGTGCCAGTAGTATAGAAGGGATTGACTATGGCTACACCTTC. The chain recombines TRBV19 with TRBJ1-2; no firm D call. Per the germline V gene, CDR1 is LNHDA and CDR2 is SQIVND (reference sequence). Trimming shortened V by 0 bases and J by 3 bases, and 8 bases separated the two germline ends. This CDR3 is 14 amino acids long.

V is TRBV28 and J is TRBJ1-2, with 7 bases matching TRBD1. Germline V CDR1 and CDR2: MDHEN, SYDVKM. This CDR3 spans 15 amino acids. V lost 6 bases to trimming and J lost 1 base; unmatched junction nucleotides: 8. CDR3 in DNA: TGTGCCAGCAGGCCACAGGGGACCTTTAACTATGGCTACACCTTC. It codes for CASRPQGTFNYGYTF.

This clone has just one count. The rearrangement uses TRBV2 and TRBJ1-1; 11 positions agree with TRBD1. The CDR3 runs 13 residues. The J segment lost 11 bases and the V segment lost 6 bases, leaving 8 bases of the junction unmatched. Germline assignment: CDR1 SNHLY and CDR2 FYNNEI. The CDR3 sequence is CASRWTGGSPAFF. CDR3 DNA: TGTGCCAGCAGATGGACAGGGGGCAGTCCCGCTTTCTTT.

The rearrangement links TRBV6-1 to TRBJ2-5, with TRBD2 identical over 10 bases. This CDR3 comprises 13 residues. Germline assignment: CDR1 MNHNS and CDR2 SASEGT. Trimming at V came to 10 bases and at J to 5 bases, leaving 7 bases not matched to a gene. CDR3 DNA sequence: TGTGCCACCAGGGTAGCGGGGGGCGAGACCCAGTACTTC. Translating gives CATRVAGGETQYF.

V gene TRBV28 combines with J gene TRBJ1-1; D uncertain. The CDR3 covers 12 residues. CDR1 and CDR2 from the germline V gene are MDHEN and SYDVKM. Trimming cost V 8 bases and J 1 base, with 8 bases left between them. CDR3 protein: CASSLRNTEAFF. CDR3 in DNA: TGTGCCAGCTCCTTAAGGAACACTGAAGCTTTCTTT.

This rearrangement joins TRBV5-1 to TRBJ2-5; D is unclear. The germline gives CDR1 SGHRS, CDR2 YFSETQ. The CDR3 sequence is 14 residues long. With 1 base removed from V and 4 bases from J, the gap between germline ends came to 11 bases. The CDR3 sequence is CASSLNSVLETQYF. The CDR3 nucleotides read TGCGCCAGCAGCTTGAACTCAGTTCTAGAGACCCAGTACTTC.

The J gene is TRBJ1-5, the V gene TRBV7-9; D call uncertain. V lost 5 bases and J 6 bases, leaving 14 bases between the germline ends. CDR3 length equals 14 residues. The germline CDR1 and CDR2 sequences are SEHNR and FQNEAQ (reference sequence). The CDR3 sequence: CASSLQTESQPQHF. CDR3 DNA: TGTGCCAGCAGCCTTCAAACAGAGAGTCAGCCCCAGCATTTT.

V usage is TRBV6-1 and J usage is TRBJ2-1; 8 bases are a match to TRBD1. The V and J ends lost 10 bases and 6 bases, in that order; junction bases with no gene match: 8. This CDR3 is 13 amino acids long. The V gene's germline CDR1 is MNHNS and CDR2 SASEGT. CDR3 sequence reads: CAIRGPLGNEQFF. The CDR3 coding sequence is TGTGCCATCAGGGGGCCCCTAGGCAATGAGCAGTTCTTC.

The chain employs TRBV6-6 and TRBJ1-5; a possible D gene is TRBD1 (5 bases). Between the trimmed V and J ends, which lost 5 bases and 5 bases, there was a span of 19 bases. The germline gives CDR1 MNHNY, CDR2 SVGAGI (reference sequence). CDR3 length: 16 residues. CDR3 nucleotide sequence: TGTGCCAGCAGTCCCCTCGGGGCAGGGCCTTATCAGCCCCAGCATTTT. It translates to CASSPLGAGPYQPQHF.

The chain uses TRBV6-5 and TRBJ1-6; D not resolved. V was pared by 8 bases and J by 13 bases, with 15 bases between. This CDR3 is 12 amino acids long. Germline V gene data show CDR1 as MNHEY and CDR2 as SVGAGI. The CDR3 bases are TGTGCCAGCCGCCAGGAGCCAATCCCCCTCCACTTT. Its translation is CASRQEPIPLHF.

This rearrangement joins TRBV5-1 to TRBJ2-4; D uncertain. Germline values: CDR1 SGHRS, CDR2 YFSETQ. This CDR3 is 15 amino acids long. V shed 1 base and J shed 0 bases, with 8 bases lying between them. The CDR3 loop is CASSLPSPAKNIQYF. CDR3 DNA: TGCGCCAGCAGCTTGCCTTCCCCAGCCAAAAACATTCAGTACTTC.

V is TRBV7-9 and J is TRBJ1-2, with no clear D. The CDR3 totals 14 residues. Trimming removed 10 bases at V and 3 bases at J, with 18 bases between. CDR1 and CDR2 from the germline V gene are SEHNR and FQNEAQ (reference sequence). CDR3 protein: CAINRASRDYGYTF. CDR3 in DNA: TGTGCCATCAATAGGGCCTCCCGAGACTATGGCTACACCTTC.

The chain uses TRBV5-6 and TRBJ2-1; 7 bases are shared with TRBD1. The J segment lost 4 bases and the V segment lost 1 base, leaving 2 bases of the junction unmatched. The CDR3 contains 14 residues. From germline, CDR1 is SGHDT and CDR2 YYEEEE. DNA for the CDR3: TGTGCCAGCAGCTTGCGGACAGGATACAATGAGCAGTTCTTC. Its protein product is CASSLRTGYNEQFF.

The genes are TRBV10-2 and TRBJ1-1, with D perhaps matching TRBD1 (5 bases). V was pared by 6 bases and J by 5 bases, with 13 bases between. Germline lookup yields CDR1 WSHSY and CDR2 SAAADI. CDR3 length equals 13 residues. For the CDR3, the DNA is TGCGCCAGCAGCGCCGGGACGGTAACTGAAGCTTTCTTT. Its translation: CASSAGTVTEAFF.

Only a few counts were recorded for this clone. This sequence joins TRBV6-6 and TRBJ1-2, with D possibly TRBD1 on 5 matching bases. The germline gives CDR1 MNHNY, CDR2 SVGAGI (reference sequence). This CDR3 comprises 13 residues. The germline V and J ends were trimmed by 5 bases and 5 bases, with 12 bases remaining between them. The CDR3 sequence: CASSASGSYGYTF. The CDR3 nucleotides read TGTGCCAGCAGTGCCTCAGGGAGTTATGGCTACACCTTC.

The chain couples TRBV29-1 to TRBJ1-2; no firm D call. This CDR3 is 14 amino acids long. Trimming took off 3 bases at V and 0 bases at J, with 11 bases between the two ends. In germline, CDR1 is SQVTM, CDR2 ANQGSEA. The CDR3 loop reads CSVEGRGANYGYTF. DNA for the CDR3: TGCAGCGTTGAGGGGAGAGGAGCTAACTATGGCTACACCTTC.

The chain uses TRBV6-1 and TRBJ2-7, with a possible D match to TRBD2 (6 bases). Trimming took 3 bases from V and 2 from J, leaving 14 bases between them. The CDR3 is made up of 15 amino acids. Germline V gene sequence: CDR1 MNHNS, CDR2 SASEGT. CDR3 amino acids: CASSDVEGYTYEQYF. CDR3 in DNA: TGTGCCAGCAGTGATGTGGAGGGTTACACCTACGAGCAGTACTTC.